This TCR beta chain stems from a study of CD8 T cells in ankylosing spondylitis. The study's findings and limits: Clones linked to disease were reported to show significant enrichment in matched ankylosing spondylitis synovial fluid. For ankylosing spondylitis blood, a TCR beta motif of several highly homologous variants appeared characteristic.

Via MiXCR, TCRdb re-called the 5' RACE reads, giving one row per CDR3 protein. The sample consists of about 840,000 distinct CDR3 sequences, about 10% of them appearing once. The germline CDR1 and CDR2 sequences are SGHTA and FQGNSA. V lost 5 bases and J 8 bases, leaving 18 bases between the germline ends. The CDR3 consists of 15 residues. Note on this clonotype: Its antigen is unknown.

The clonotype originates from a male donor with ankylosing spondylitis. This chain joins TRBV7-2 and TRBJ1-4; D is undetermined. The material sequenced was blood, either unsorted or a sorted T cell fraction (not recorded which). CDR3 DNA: TGTGCCAGCAGCCCCGGAGGTCCCTTTAAGGAAAAACTGTTTTTT. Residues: CASSPGGPFKEKLFF.